This TCR beta chain appears in the sequencing data of a study of T-cell reconstitution after alpha-beta-depleted transplantation in children. The CDR3 contains 15 residues. V was clipped by 5 bases and J by 6 bases; unmatched bases: 8. Germline CDR1 reads SGHAT; CDR2 reads FQNNGV. TCRbeta library preparation incorporated unique molecular identifiers. TCRdb fed the PCR reads into MiXCR, producing one record per CDR3 protein. The sample shows about 360,000 distinct CDR3 sequences, roughly 15% of them seen only once. Sequencing was performed on PBMCs, taken from the stem cell graft. This receptor was taken from a human donor who donated a stem cell graft to a child with Fanconi anemia. This chain links TRBV11-2 with TRBJ2-1, with 9 bases matching TRBD1. Here the CDR3 DNA reads TGTGCCAGCAGCGACGGGGACAGGGTCATCAATGAGCAGTTCTTC. This sequence encodes CASSDGDRVINEQFF.